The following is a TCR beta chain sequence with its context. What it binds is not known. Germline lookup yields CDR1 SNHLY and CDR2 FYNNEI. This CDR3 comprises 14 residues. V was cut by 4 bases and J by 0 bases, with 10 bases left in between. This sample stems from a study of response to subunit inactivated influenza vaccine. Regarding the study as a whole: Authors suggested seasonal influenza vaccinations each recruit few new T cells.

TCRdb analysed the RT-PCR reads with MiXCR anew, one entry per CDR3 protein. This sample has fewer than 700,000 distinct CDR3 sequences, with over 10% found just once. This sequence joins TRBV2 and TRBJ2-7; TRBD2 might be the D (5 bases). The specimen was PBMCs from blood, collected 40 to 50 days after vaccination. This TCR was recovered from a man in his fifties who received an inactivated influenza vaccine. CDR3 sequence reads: CASSGLTSSYEQYF. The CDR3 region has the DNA TGTGCCAGCAGTGGACTAACGAGCTCCTACGAGCAGTACTTC.